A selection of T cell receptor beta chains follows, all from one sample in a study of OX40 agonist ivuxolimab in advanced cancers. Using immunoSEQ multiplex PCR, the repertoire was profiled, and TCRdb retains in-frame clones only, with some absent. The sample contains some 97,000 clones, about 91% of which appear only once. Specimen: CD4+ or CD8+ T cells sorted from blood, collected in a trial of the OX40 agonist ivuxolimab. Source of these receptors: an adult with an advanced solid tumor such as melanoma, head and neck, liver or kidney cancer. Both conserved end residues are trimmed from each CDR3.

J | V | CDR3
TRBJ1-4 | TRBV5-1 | ASSLGTAGTGDSMGEKLF
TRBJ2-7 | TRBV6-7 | ASSYTPRDRVGVRYEQY
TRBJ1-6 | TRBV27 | ASSYRQGGGSPLH
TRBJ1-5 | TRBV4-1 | ASSQDGTTSNQPQH
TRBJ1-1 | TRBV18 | ASSPKGPGAGNTEAF
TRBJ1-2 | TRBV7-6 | ASSDLNRGLGGYT
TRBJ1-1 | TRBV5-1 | ASSLDRGTSNTEAF
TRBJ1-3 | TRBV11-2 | ASSQVVGAGNTIY
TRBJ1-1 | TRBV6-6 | ASSYSATNTEAF
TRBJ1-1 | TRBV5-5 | ASSSATGVPEAF